This record concerns one T cell receptor (beta chain) sequence. Its antigen is still unknown. This entry is derived from a study of graft-versus-host responses after intestinal transplantation. About the research overall: Once they had received anti-thymocyte globulin induction, all recipients took tacrolimus and steroids for approximately three years.

The germline V gene encodes CDR1 MGHRA and CDR2 YSYEKL. The CDR3 spans 13 residues. The V end lost 1 base, the J end lost 9 bases, and 12 bases lay between the germline ends. Study observations and caveats: Individuals who had graft-donor T cell macrochimerism had allografts that showed high graft-versus-host to host-versus-graft clonal ratios. Some GvH clones were seen earlier in gut or blood, suggesting intestinal origin.

Repertoires were generated with immunoSEQ multiplex PCR, while TCRdb's copy carries only in-frame clones and drops some. The sample consists of roughly 85,000 clones, 91% of them appearing once. J is TRBJ1-1 and V is TRBV4-1; D gene ambiguous. This TCR derives from a human donor who was the organ donor for an intestinal transplant. Sample: unstimulated CD8+ T cells sorted from spleen or lymph node cells, taken before transplant. CDR3 loop: CASSQVAADQAFF. DNA of the CDR3: TGCGCCAGCAGCCAAGTCGCAGCGGACCAAGCTTTCTTT.